Presented here are 20 T cell receptor beta chains from one specimen sequenced in a study of blood T cell repertoires in COVID-19. The assay was immunoSEQ multiplex PCR, and TCRdb's table has in-frame clones only and misses some. The sample lists more than 95,000 clones; about 86% were seen once. Sequencing was carried out using peripheral blood. The receptors stem from a woman of 80 years or more with active or convalescent COVID-19.

The V call is TRBV2, the J call TRBJ2-5; possibly TRBD2 for D (6 bases). The germline V gene encodes CDR1 SNHLY and CDR2 FYNNEI. Trimming pared 2 bases from V and 4 bases from J, leaving 14 bases between. This CDR3 comprises 15 residues. The CDR3, as DNA: TGTGCCAGCAGTGAATCCTACCGGGGGACAGAGACCCAGTACTTC. The encoded protein is CASSESYRGTETQYF.

In this sample, this clone turned up a few times. The V call is TRBV7-9, the J call TRBJ2-1; TRBD2 matches 8 bases. V gave up 3 bases and J gave up 6 bases; unmatched junction bases: 7. The germline CDR1 and CDR2 sequences are SEHNR and FQNEAQ (reference sequence). The CDR3 sequence is 15 residues long. In nucleotides, the CDR3 is TGTGCCAGCAGCTTGGGGACTAGGAGTGTCAATGAGCAGTTCTTC. Translation gives CASSLGTRSVNEQFF. The full variable domain, its missing parts supplied by reference TRBV7-9 and TRBJ2-1, is DTGVSQNPRHKITKRGQNVTFRCDPISEHNRLYWYRQTLGQGPEFLTYFQNEAQLEKSRLLSDRFSAERPKGSFSTLEIQRTEQGDSAMYLCASSLGTRSVNEQFFGPGTRLTVL.

This chain links TRBV7-8 with TRBJ2-7; D is undetermined. Germline V gene sequence: CDR1 SGHVS, CDR2 FQNEAQ. The V and J ends lost 0 bases and 0 bases respectively, with 3 bases between them. CDR3 size: 13 residues. CDR3 DNA: TGTGCCAGCAGCTTAGCCAGCTCCTACGAGCAGTACTTC. Protein product: CASSLASSYEQYF.

The chain links TRBV28 to TRBJ1-5; tentative D call: TRBD1 (6 bases). The CDR3 loop spans 15 amino acids. The V gene lost 7 bases and the J gene lost 1 base, with 14 bases spanning the gap. The germline V gene encodes CDR1 MDHEN and CDR2 SYDVKM. The CDR3 nucleotides read TGTGCCAGCACGAAAGGGACACCCAGCAATCAGCCCCAGCATTTT. This sequence encodes CASTKGTPSNQPQHF.

The CDR3 region has the DNA TGTGCCAGCAGCCTAGCGACAGTTCTTAATTCACCCCTCCACTTT. This codes for CASSLATVLNSPLHF. The chain couples TRBV13 to TRBJ1-6; possibly TRBD1 for D (5 bases). This CDR3 comprises 15 residues. From germline, CDR1 is PRHDT and CDR2 FYEKMQ (reference sequence). The ends were cut back, 5 bases at V and 6 bases at J, with 14 bases in the middle.

The gene calls are TRBV2 and TRBJ2-1; D uncertain. With 2 bases removed from V and 4 bases from J, the gap between germline ends came to 9 bases. The CDR3 runs to 14 residues. Per germline, CDR1 SNHLY and CDR2 FYNNEI. The CDR3 region is CASSENQIYNEQFF. The CDR3 DNA is TGTGCCAGCAGTGAAAATCAGATTTACAATGAGCAGTTCTTC. The full variable domain, completed using reference TRBV2 and TRBJ2-1, is EPEVTQTPSHQVTQMGQEVILRCVPISNHLYFYWYRQILGQKVEFLVSFYNNEISEKSEIFDDQFSVERPDGSNFTLKIRSTKLEDSAMYFCASSENQIYNEQFFGPGTRLTVL.

This clone was observed once. CDR3 residues: CASSGDRNQPQHF. CDR3 coding DNA: TGTGCCAGCTCGGGGGACAGAAATCAGCCCCAGCATTTT. V and J are TRBV18 and TRBJ1-5; 7 bases align to TRBD1. The CDR3 sequence is 13 residues long. V was clipped by 6 bases and J by 4 bases; unmatched bases: 3. Germline values: CDR1 KGHSH, CDR2 LQKENI.

The chain links TRBV3-1 (or the pseudogene TRBV3-2) to TRBJ1-5; the D gene is possibly TRBD1 (5 bases). With 4 bases removed from V and 3 bases from J, the gap between germline ends came to 10 bases. The CDR3 length is 14 residues. Per germline, CDR1 LGHDT and CDR2 YNNKEL (reference sequence). CDR3 region: CASSPQGFNQPQHF. The CDR3 DNA sequence: TGTGCCAGCAGCCCCCAGGGTTTCAATCAGCCCCAGCATTTT.

The chain links TRBV7-9 to TRBJ1-2; TRBD1 matches at 11 bases. The V segment lost 7 bases and the J segment 4 bases; nucleotides outside the gene matches: 8. This CDR3 is 15 amino acids long. In germline, CDR1 is SEHNR, CDR2 FQNEAQ (reference sequence). The CDR3 is CASTSRTGGTYGYTF. The CDR3 DNA follows: TGTGCCAGCACCTCACGGACAGGGGGCACCTATGGCTACACCTTC. The full variable domain, in which reference TRBV7-9 and TRBJ1-2 provide the parts outside the CDR3, is DTGVSQNPRHKITKRGQNVTFRCDPISEHNRLYWYRQTLGQGPEFLTYFQNEAQLEKSRLLSDRFSAERPKGSFSTLEIQRTEQGDSAMYLCASTSRTGGTYGYTFGSGTRLTVV.

This clone came up once. The chain combines TRBV5-6 with TRBJ1-6; D not certain. Germline assignment: CDR1 SGHDT and CDR2 YYEEEE. Deletions cut 0 bases from V and 5 bases from J, with 12 bases between. The CDR3 has 16 residues. CDR3 DNA: TGTGCCAGCAGCTTGGTCCGGTACAGTCATAATTCACCCCTCCACTTT. Translation gives CASSLVRYSHNSPLHF.

V and J are TRBV30 and TRBJ2-1; 10 bases line up with TRBD2. CDR1 GTSNPN and CDR2 SVGIG come from the germline V gene (reference sequence). V was clipped by 2 bases and J by 1 base; unmatched bases: 5. This CDR3 is built from 16 residues. The CDR3 protein is CAWSLPSGRSYNEQFF. The CDR3 nucleotides read TGTGCCTGGAGTTTGCCTAGCGGGAGATCCTACAATGAGCAGTTCTTC.

The genes are TRBV3-1 (or the pseudogene TRBV3-2) and TRBJ2-4; 7 positions agree with TRBD2. The V segment lost 0 bases and the J segment 0 bases; nucleotides outside the gene matches: 5. Germline lookup yields CDR1 LGHDT and CDR2 YNNKEL (reference sequence). The CDR3 sequence is 17 residues long. The CDR3 is CASSQETGGIAKNIQYF. Written as DNA, the CDR3 is TGTGCCAGCAGCCAAGAGACGGGGGGAATAGCCAAAAACATTCAGTACTTC.

This clone was counted only a few times. V gene TRBV29-1 combines with J gene TRBJ1-2; 10 bases agree with TRBD1. The CDR3 extends over 13 amino acids. Germline lookup yields CDR1 SQVTM and CDR2 ANQGSEA. Trimming at V came to 4 bases and at J to 5 bases, leaving 4 bases not matched to a gene. DNA for the CDR3: TGCAGCGTTGTAGGACAGGGGGTTTATGGCTACACCTTC. It is translated as CSVVGQGVYGYTF.

This clone was observed a handful of times. The V call is TRBV5-4, the J call TRBJ2-2, with 7 nucleotides matching TRBD2. This CDR3 is built from 15 residues. Germline V gene lookup returns CDR1 SGHNT and CDR2 YYREEE (reference sequence). V dropped 4 bases and J dropped 5; count of bases not matched to a gene: 8. The CDR3 DNA reads TGTGCCAGCAGCCCCGGGGGGAGTGTGACCGGGGAGCTGTTTTTT. Translation: CASSPGGSVTGELFF. The complete variable domain, with remaining parts taken from reference TRBV5-4 and TRBJ2-2, reads ETGVTQSPTHLIKTRGQQVTLRCSSQSGHNTVSWYQQALGQGPQFIFQYYREEENGRGNFPPRFSGLQFPNYSSELNVNALELDDSALYLCASSPGGSVTGELFFGEGSRLTVL.

The chain links TRBV28 to TRBJ1-2, with 10 bases identical to TRBD1. Germline V CDR1 and CDR2: MDHEN, SYDVKM. V dropped 2 bases and J dropped 2; count of bases not matched to a gene: 2. This CDR3 region has 15 residues. In DNA, the CDR3 is TGTGCCAGCAGTTTAGGGGGACAGGGGAACTATGGCTACACCTTC. Translating it yields CASSLGGQGNYGYTF.

V usage is TRBV3-1 (or the pseudogene TRBV3-2) and J usage is TRBJ1-1, with a tentative D call TRBD1 (6 bases). The V gene lost 1 base and the J gene lost 11 bases, with 14 bases spanning the gap. Germline CDR1 and CDR2: LGHDT and YNNKEL (reference sequence). The CDR3 extends over 13 amino acids. As DNA, the CDR3 is TGTGCCAGCAGCCAAGGAGGAACAGGGACGGCTTTCTTT. Translation: CASSQGGTGTAFF.

V gene TRBV27 combines with J gene TRBJ2-3; 7 nucleotides agree with TRBD2. This CDR3 has 16 residues. CDR1 and CDR2 from the germline V gene are MNHEY and SMNVEV (reference sequence). V lost 3 bases to trimming and J lost 4 bases; unmatched junction nucleotides: 10. CDR3 sequence: CASSFMTGGGPDTQYF. In DNA form, the CDR3 reads TGTGCCAGCAGTTTTATGACGGGGGGTGGGCCAGATACGCAGTATTTT.

The chain uses TRBV29-1 and TRBJ1-1; the match to TRBD1 covers 10 bases. This CDR3 is built from 16 residues. CDR1 and CDR2 from the germline V gene are SQVTM and ANQGSEA. V was clipped by 6 bases and J by 1 base; unmatched bases: 11. The CDR3 DNA is TGCAGCGTGAGGGGGGGACAGGGGAGGGGGAACACTGAAGCTTTCTTT. It codes for CSVRGGQGRGNTEAFF.

The chain employs TRBV5-1 and TRBJ1-1; the D is unclear. Germline V gene sequence: CDR1 SGHRS, CDR2 YFSETQ. V was shortened by 0 bases and J by 7 bases, with 13 bases between the two germline ends. The CDR3 sequence is 14 residues long. CDR3 nucleotides: TGCGCCAGCAGCTTGGTGGGCAGAGAAGTTGAAGCTTTCTTT. Protein product: CASSLVGREVEAFF.

This clone was detected a few times. This chain connects TRBV5-5 to TRBJ2-7; 8 nucleotides align to TRBD2. CDR1 is SGHKS, CDR2 YYEKEE, per germline (reference sequence). J lost 2 bases, V lost 4 bases, and 5 bases had no gene match. CDR3 length: 14 amino acids. The CDR3, as DNA: TGTGCCAGCAGCCCCCCGGGGGGGCCCTACGAGCAGTACTTC. Residues: CASSPPGGPYEQYF.